This TCR beta chain was found in a study of regulatory T cells in long-lasting Graves disease (dated by TCRdb to about 2021). Context from the whole study: Antithyroid drugs had been taken for less than 3 months by newly diagnosed Graves' disease patients. Patients with persistent Graves' disease were compared with patients with newly diagnosed Graves' disease using TCR sequencing and RNA sequencing of peripheral blood. The study took place in China and was registered as a clinical trial. A total of around 35 samples underwent TCR sequencing, from some 13 patients with persistent Graves' disease and some 20 patients with newly diagnosed Graves' disease.

Per the publication, the time point label means: newly diagnosed GD, antithyroid drugs for less than 3 months. For both TCR sequencing and RNA sequencing, RNA was extracted from PBMCs in TRIzol. Graves' disease was diagnosed according to American Thyroid Association guidelines. The patients came from an endocrinology department in Xi'an, China. Each patient gave 7.5 to 10 milliliters of peripheral blood, collected in an EDTA anticoagulant tube. Ficoll Paque Plus density gradient separation was used to isolate PBMCs, and no further T cell sorting was done. An Agilent 2100 Bioanalyzer and agarose gel were used to check RNA quality, and a NanoDrop 2000 was used to measure RNA concentration. The library was produced with multiplex PCR. Instrument on record: Illumina HiSeq 4000. To build TCR beta libraries, CDR3 regions were amplified by Arm-PCR using iRepertoire HTBI primers. PCR products were gel purified before sequencing. Turning to the authors' computational methods: A total of 62 TRBV and 14 TRBJ segments were identified across samples and were used for gene usage analysis of CDR3 amino acid clonotypes. COPE and FqMerger were used to merge filtered high-quality paired reads into contigs. BLAST was used to align contigs to IMGT TRBV, TRBD and TRBJ reference genes, with CDR3 defined following IMGT. Highly expanded clones were defined as clonotypes with a frequency above 0.1%. Shannon entropy served as the measure of repertoire diversity, while the Gini coefficient captured V-J evenness. A clonotype was considered public if more than one individual shared it. The public sequencing data were trimmed at Q25 with fastp and processed into clonotypes with MiXCR by TCRdb, which kept only in-frame beta chains. Rows matching on CDR3 protein sequence are summarized as one entry with the most common DNA and genes. The V and J calls were not made by the authors but by TCRdb's processing. The sample records about 330,000 distinct CDR3 sequences, 15% to 20% of which are singletons. 20% to 25% of the sample is taken by the ten largest.

This clonotype was seen at least ten times. Its antigen has not been determined. Per-base quality was not reported, and no clone a single base away is much larger than it. What the research found in general, with its limitations: Persistent patients shared more public clonotypes among themselves (around 3,000) than newly diagnosed patients did (nearly 1,000). Only peripheral blood was studied, because thyroid tissue, the primary lesion, was inaccessible. Only the TCR beta chain was sequenced and analyzed. Lower TCR Shannon entropy and fewer highly expanded clones were observed in persistent Graves' disease patients than in newly diagnosed patients, which suggested clonal expansion. The small sample size was acknowledged by the authors as a limitation that may reduce accuracy.

This sample was shared with a second study, whose subject was T cells in Graves' hyperthyroidism and ophthalmopathy. Reported in the second study: Stable Graves' hyperthyroidism was defined as the absence of progression to ophthalmopathy over 18 months of follow-up. Hyperthyroidism patients were aged 18 to 65 years and newly diagnosed, with disease duration of less than 2 months. Any patient with an uncontrolled infection, another autoimmune disease, pregnancy or lactation was excluded. Clinical symptoms, serum thyroxine and TRAb, thyroid ultrasound, and orbital computed tomography formed the basis for the diagnoses. The TCR CDR3 was subjected to a first round of RT-PCR using the HTBI primer set and the Qiagen OneStep RT-PCR kit. Most expanded thyroid clonotypes (frequency above 0.001) were also found in blood, which suggests that blood repertoires may mirror thyroid immune responses. In cross-validation, a model built on a 13 V-J signature told ophthalmopathy apart from stable hyperthyroidism with 85% to 90% sensitivity and about 81% specificity, and in testing the same model reached 80%/75%. During validation, the model predicted progression to ophthalmopathy a median of approximately 6 months ahead of onset, with approximately 71% sensitivity and 72.22% specificity. TCR V-J signatures able to tell the groups apart were searched for in a discovery cohort of 100 patients, of whom roughly 42 had Graves' ophthalmopathy and 57 had stable Graves' hyperthyroidism. An independent validation cohort of under 20 hyperthyroidism patients and 17 patients who later progressed to ophthalmopathy tested prospective prediction of ophthalmopathy. For training and testing, the 100 or so patients in the discovery cohort were randomly divided in a 7:3 ratio. In several Graves' hyperthyroidism patients, the study also compared T-cell repertoires from thyroid tissue with T-cell repertoires from blood. Once sampling was done, hyperthyroidism patients were given methimazole at a starting dose of 30 mg daily, whereas ophthalmopathy patients were given high-dose intravenous methylprednisolone. The libraries were constructed in a second round of multiplex PCR and then size-selected and purified. Paired-end sequencing of the libraries was performed with 100 bp reads on an Illumina HiSeq2000. Raw data were processed with SOAPnuke, discarding reads with adapters, uncalled bases, mean Phred below 15, or no exact constant-primer or identifier match. COPE v1.2.5 was used to merge the high-quality paired reads, and each unique nucleotide sequence was defined as a clonotype. MiTCR v1.1 was used to align clonotypes to the IMGT TRBV, TRBD and TRBJ reference segments. The analysis included only V-J combinations with a frequency above 0.0001, which together covered roughly 99% of the repertoires. A TCS score was defined as the ratio of F50 (clonal expansion) to E x V (chaos), with BLOSUM62-based TCRdist applied between CDR3 peptides within each V-J. Welch's t-statistics and random forest reduced roughly 540 V-J features to roughly 13, which were used in a naive Bayes classifier (R e1071). Sample size was not statistically predetermined, and blinding of investigators to group allocation was not performed. TCR Vbeta CDR3 sequencing of 120 to 150 peripheral blood samples (more than 40 ophthalmopathy, approximately 80 hyperthyroidism and around 17 progressor patients) is reported in the paper.

The receptor was derived from a woman aged 18-29 years with Graves disease. Donor details come from another sample of the same person, matched by shared clones. Here the sequenced sample was peripheral blood mononuclear cells (PBMCs), taken at new diagnosis, from a patient treated with antithyroid drugs.

The DNA is TGTGCCAGCGGCGTCGGCGGAAGCACAGATACGCAGTATTTT. This gives the protein CASGVGGSTDTQYF. The sequence joins TRBV2 to TRBJ2-3; the D gene cannot be resolved reliably. In the germline V gene, CDR1 corresponds to SNHLY and CDR2 to FYNNEI. V was cut back by 8 bases and J by 0 bases, leaving a gap of 12 bases between them. The CDR3 holds 14 amino acids from the cysteine to the phenylalanine. CDR3 DNA is the only sequence kept; it has 42 bases, read in frame from the first base.